The rows below give T cell receptor beta chains drawn from one sample of a study of blood T cell repertoires in COVID-19. Here immunoSEQ multiplex PCR was the method, and the copy in TCRdb shows in-frame clones only, minus some. The sample holds 500,000 to 600,000 clones, roughly nine tenths seen once. Sequenced sample: peripheral blood. The source is a woman in her forties or fifties with COVID-19, enrolled during active disease. The CDR3 runs from the conserved cysteine through the conserved F or W. The D gene is left open where the match is weak. Rows may omit the clone size; those that give it use once, few, many or a size class.

v_call,clone_size,j_call,d_call,cdr3_nt,cdr3_aa
TRBV30,NA,TRBJ1-1,NA,TGTGCCTGGAGTCTCCCTATCCAAGAAGCTTTCTTT,CAWSLPIQEAFF
TRBV19,NA,TRBJ2-7,NA,TGTGCCAGTAGCCATCAAGCCCGAGGGGCAGGGGAGGGCGAGCAGTACTTC,CASSHQARGAGEGEQYF
TRBV7-9,once,TRBJ1-4,NA,TGTGCCAGCAGCCCGACACGACAGATTAATGAAAAACTGTTTTTT,CASSPTRQINEKLFF
TRBV5-1,NA,TRBJ1-4,TRBD1,TGCGCCAGCAGCTTGGGACAGGGGACAACTAATGAAAAACTGTTTTTT,CASSLGQGTTNEKLFF
TRBV28,NA,TRBJ1-1,TRBD1,TGTGCCAGCAGTCCGCGGACAGGGATCGTGAACACTGAAGCTTTCTTT,CASSPRTGIVNTEAFF
TRBV11-2,NA,TRBJ1-1,NA,TGTGCCAGCAGCCCCTTCCGGAACACTGAAGCTTTCTTT,CASSPFRNTEAFF
TRBV11-2,NA,TRBJ1-1,TRBD1,TGTGCCAGCAGCCCCGGGACAGTTCGGGGTGAAGCTTTCTTT,CASSPGTVRGEAFF
TRBV9,NA,TRBJ1-3,NA,TGTGCCAGCAGCGTCTATGGTGAAAACACCATATATTTT,CASSVYGENTIYF
TRBV27,NA,TRBJ2-7,TRBD2,TGTGCCAGCAGCCCGACTAGCGGGGGCAACGAGCAGTACTTC,CASSPTSGGNEQYF
TRBV25-1,once,TRBJ1-5,TRBD1,TGTGCCAGCAGTGCGACAGGGAATCAGCCCCAGCATTTT,CASSATGNQPQHF
TRBV5-1,NA,TRBJ1-6,TRBD1,TGCGCCAGCAGCTTGGCCCCAGACAGGGCCTATAATTCACCCCTCCACTTT,CASSLAPDRAYNSPLHF
TRBV10-3,NA,TRBJ2-7,NA,TGTGCCATCAGTGGTCCCGGGACATATTACGAGCAGTACTTC,CAISGPGTYYEQYF
TRBV2,NA,TRBJ2-3,NA,TGTGCCAGCAGTGATGGACTCCTGGATACGCAGTATTTT,CASSDGLLDTQYF
TRBV27,NA,TRBJ2-6,NA,TGTGCCAGCAGTTTAGTTGGGGCTGCGTCCGGGGCCAACGTCCTGACTTTC,CASSLVGAASGANVLTF
TRBV5-1,NA,TRBJ2-5,TRBD1,TGCGCCAGCAGCGCCACAGGGGACGGGGAGACCCAGTACTTC,CASSATGDGETQYF
TRBV5-6,NA,TRBJ2-1,NA,TGTGCCAGCAGCTTGGGTGGGGCAATCAATGAGCAGTTCTTC,CASSLGGAINEQFF
TRBV6-1,NA,TRBJ1-2,TRBD1,TGTGCCAGCAGTGACGTAGTTACAGGGGGCTATGGCTACACCTTC,CASSDVVTGGYGYTF
TRBV19,NA,TRBJ2-2,NA,TGTGCCAGTAAACCAGGCTCCATCGCGAACACCGGGGAGCTGTTTTTT,CASKPGSIANTGELFF
TRBV18,NA,TRBJ1-3,NA,TGTGCCAGCTCCCAACGAGCGGACAGAAGCTCTGGAAACACCATATATTTT,CASSQRADRSSGNTIYF
TRBV28,NA,TRBJ2-2,NA,TGTGCCAGCACGGAGGTCCGGACCGGGGAGCTGTTTTTT,CASTEVRTGELFF
TRBV2,NA,TRBJ1-3,NA,TGTGCCAGCAGTCCAGGCGGAAACACCATATATTTT,CASSPGGNTIYF
TRBV19,NA,TRBJ1-1,TRBD1,TGTGCCAGTAGTATAGGGACAGGGTGGGTGAACACTGAAGCTTTCTTT,CASSIGTGWVNTEAFF
TRBV7-9,NA,TRBJ1-1,NA,TGTGCCAGCAGCCCGGACAGCACTGAAGCTTTCTTT,CASSPDSTEAFF
TRBV10-3,NA,TRBJ2-7,NA,TGTGCCATCAGTGAGTCAGGGCAGGGGTCCCACGAGCAGTACTTC,CAISESGQGSHEQYF
TRBV9,NA,TRBJ2-3,NA,TGTGCCAGCAGCGTAGGTGGTAGCGGCACAGATACGCAGTATTTT,CASSVGGSGTDTQYF
TRBV6-6,NA,TRBJ1-3,NA,TGTGCCAGCAGTTACGCAGGGCCATCTGGAAACACCATATATTTT,CASSYAGPSGNTIYF
TRBV7-9,once,TRBJ2-5,TRBD2,TGTGCCAGCAGCTTAGCGAGACAGACTAGCGGGGAGACCCAGTACTTC,CASSLARQTSGETQYF
TRBV10-3,NA,TRBJ1-2,TRBD1,TGTGCCACCCAGGGGACAGGGGTAAACTATGGCTACACCTTC,CATQGTGVNYGYTF
TRBV3-1/TRBV3-2,NA,TRBJ2-4,TRBD1,TGTGCCAGCAGCCGAATTGCAGGGGGCAATGTGAACAATCAGTACTTC,CASSRIAGGNVNNQYF
TRBV6-1,once,TRBJ2-7,NA,TGTGCCAGCAGTGAGTCGAGGTCGGCAGTCGAACAGTACTTC,CASSESRSAVEQYF
TRBV30,NA,TRBJ2-5,TRBD2,TGTGCCTGGGCTCCAACGGGGACTAGCGGAGAGACCCAGTACTTC,CAWAPTGTSGETQYF
TRBV3-1/TRBV3-2,NA,TRBJ1-1,NA,TGTGCCAGCAGCCAAGGCCAGGTGGACACTGAAGCTTTCTTT,CASSQGQVDTEAFF
TRBV19,NA,TRBJ1-2,NA,TGTGCCAGCAGAGACGGGGCTAACTATGGCTACACCTTC,CASRDGANYGYTF
TRBV3-1/TRBV3-2,few,TRBJ1-5,NA,TGTGCCAGCAGCCAATCCAGGAATCAGCCCCAGCATTTT,CASSQSRNQPQHF
TRBV5-6,once,TRBJ1-4,NA,TGTGCCCTCACGAAAGGCCCTAGGCCTGACCGCGTCGATGAAAAACTGTTTTTT,CALTKGPRPDRVDEKLFF
TRBV4-1,NA,TRBJ1-1,TRBD1,TGCGCCAGCAGCCGGACAGGGAGGGGAGCTTTCTTT,CASSRTGRGAFF